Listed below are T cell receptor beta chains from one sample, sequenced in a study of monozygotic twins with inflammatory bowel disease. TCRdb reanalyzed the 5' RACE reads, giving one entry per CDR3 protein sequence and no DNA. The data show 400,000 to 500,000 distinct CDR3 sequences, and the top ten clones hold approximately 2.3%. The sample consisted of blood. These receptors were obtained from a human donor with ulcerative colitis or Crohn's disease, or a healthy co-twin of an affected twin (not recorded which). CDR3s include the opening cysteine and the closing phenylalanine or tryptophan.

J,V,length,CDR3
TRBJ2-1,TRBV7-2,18,CASSLITSGSGGYNEQFF
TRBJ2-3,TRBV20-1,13,CSARFPGGYTQYF
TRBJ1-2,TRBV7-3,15,CASSLTSGVEYGYTF
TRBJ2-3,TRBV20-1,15,CSARPLAGGTDTQYF
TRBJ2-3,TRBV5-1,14,CASAGERGTDTQYF
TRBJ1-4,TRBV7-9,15,CASSLTEATNEKLFF
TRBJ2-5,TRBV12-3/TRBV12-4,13,CASSLELAATQYF
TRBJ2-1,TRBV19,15,CASSMGQGASHEQFF
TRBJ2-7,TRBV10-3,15,CAIKKTGDNSYEQYF
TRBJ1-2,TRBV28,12,CASSSSSEGYTF
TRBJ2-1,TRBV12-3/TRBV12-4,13,CASSFSGGNEQFF
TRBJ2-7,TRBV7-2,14,CASSLEGRAVQQYF
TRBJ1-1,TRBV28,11,CASLENTEAFF
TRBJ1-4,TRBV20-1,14,CSASNRATNEKLFF
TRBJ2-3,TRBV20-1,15,CSAAPGQGNTDTQYF
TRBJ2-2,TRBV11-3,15,CASREGGLGTGELFF
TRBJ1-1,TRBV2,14,CASSLMEGNTEAFF
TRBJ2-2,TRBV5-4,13,CASSSRAQRELFF
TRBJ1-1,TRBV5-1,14,CASSLDGRDTEAFF
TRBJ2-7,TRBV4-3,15,CASSPRQPGSYEQYF
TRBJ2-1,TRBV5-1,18,CASSSIGGLAADYNEQFF
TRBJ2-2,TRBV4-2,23,CASSLILGGQRGSIFANTGELFF
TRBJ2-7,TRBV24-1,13,CATSDTRSGEQYF
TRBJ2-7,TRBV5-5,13,CASSRASGYEQYF
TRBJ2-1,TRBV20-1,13,CSARGMAYNEQFF
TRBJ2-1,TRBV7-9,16,CASSPGTGSSYNEQFF
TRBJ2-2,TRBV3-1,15,CASSPRAGGTGELFF
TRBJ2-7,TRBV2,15,CASSWGAGSSYEQYF
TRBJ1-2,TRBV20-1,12,CSAAARVGGYTF
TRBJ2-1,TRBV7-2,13,CASSLAPLNEQFF
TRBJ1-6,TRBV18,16,CASSPAGTGINSPLHF
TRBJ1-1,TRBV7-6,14,CASSLEDRGTEAFF
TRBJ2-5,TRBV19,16,CASSHRDPAREETQYF
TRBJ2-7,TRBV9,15,CASSVSGGRAYEQYF